These 29 T cell receptor beta chains came from one sample sequenced in a study of T cell changes during pregnancy in multiple sclerosis. The protocol was immunoSEQ multiplex PCR, while the TCRdb copy is restricted to in-frame clones and leaves out a portion. This table has approximately 88,000 clones, roughly 93% appearing once. This material consisted of peripheral blood, taken in the first trimester of pregnancy. These receptors were taken from a female donor with multiple sclerosis, enrolled in a pregnancy study.

This chain joins TRBV2 and TRBJ1-3; D remains unclear. This CDR3 contains 13 residues. Germline CDR1 reads SNHLY; CDR2 reads FYNNEI. Trimming took off 5 bases at V and 7 bases at J, with 12 bases between the two ends. In DNA, the CDR3 is TGTGCCAGCAGTCCTTCGAGGGAGAACACCATATATTTT. The encoded protein is CASSPSRENTIYF.

V is TRBV6-5 and J is TRBJ1-1; the D is unclear. CDR1 is MNHEY and CDR2 is SVGAGI in the germline V gene. The V end lost 1 base, the J end lost 7 bases, and 13 bases lay between the germline ends. The CDR3 runs to 14 residues. The CDR3 is CASSYLTRGDEAFF. The CDR3, as DNA: TGTGCCAGCAGTTACTTGACGCGCGGCGATGAAGCTTTCTTT.

This sequence joins TRBV7-2 and TRBJ2-4; 12 bases line up with TRBD2. The CDR3 consists of 18 residues. With 3 bases clipped from V and 0 bases from J, the junction kept 6 bases outside the gene matches. Germline V gives CDR1 SGHTA, CDR2 FQGNSA. CDR3 protein: CASSFGLAGTKAKNIQYF. In DNA form, the CDR3 reads TGTGCCAGCAGCTTTGGACTAGCGGGGACCAAAGCCAAAAACATTCAGTACTTC.

This chain connects TRBV6-1 to TRBJ2-3; 9 bases are a match to TRBD1. Trimming cost V 5 bases and J 5 bases; bases outside gene matches: 2. There are 13 residues in the CDR3. Germline assignment: CDR1 MNHNS and CDR2 SASEGT. The CDR3 sequence: CASSRQGEDTQYF. CDR3 nucleotides: TGTGCCAGCAGTAGACAGGGGGAAGATACGCAGTATTTT.

This clone showed up just once. The chain uses TRBV13 and TRBJ2-3, with no clear D. The germline CDR1 and CDR2 sequences are PRHDT and FYEKMQ (reference sequence). V lost 8 bases and J lost 3, with 12 bases in between. The CDR3 has 13 amino acids. The CDR3 spells CASLKSGTDTQYF. The CDR3 coding sequence is TGTGCCAGCTTAAAGTCCGGGACAGATACGCAGTATTTT.

The chain is built from TRBV19 and TRBJ2-7; TRBD1 aligns across 7 bases. V lost 8 bases to trimming and J lost 2 bases; unmatched junction nucleotides: 12. The CDR3 consists of 15 residues. Germline V lookup: CDR1 LNHDA, CDR2 SQIVND (reference sequence). CDR3 region: CASQLTGSLPYEQYF. The CDR3 DNA sequence: TGTGCCAGTCAATTGACAGGGTCACTCCCCTACGAGCAGTACTTC.

The rearrangement uses TRBV5-4 and TRBJ1-1; D gene unclear. Germline CDR1 reads SGHNT; CDR2 reads YYREEE (reference sequence). With 4 bases removed from V and 3 bases from J, the gap between germline ends came to 10 bases. This CDR3 comprises 13 residues. Here the CDR3 reads CASSDPGDTEAFF. CDR3 DNA sequence: TGTGCCAGCAGCGATCCGGGTGACACTGAAGCTTTCTTT.

This clone was recorded once. V is TRBV5-1 and J is TRBJ1-1, with TRBD1 matching 7 bases. V was clipped by 5 bases and J by 0 bases; unmatched bases: 16. The CDR3 covers 18 residues. Germline CDR1 reads SGHRS; CDR2 reads YFSETQ. CDR3 nucleotides: TGCGCCAGCAGTCGAACCTTTCTTCAGGGGGAAATGAACACTGAAGCTTTCTTT. Its translation is CASSRTFLQGEMNTEAFF.

The J gene is TRBJ1-2, the V gene TRBV5-1, with TRBD1 identical over 8 bases. The V gene end was trimmed by 0 bases and the J gene end by 5 bases; junction bases not matched to a gene: 6. Germline CDR1 reads SGHRS; CDR2 reads YFSETQ. The CDR3 extends over 15 amino acids. The CDR3 DNA follows: TGCGCCAGCAGCTTGGCAGGGGGCGCGCCTTATGGCTACACCTTC. Protein sequence: CASSLAGGAPYGYTF.

This chain joins TRBV21-1 and TRBJ2-7; whether TRBD1, the table's D call, matches the DNA was not checked. TRBV21-1 has pseudogene status. The CDR3 covers 15 residues. The DNA for the CDR3 is TGTGCCAGCAGCAAGAAGGACAGGGGTCAGGACGAGCAGTACTTC. It codes for CASSKKDRGQDEQYF.

This chain uses TRBV5-1 with TRBJ1-2; 11 bases agree with TRBD1. The germline V gene has CDR1 SGHRS and CDR2 YFSETQ. There are 14 residues in the CDR3. The V and J ends lost 2 bases and 7 bases, in that order; junction bases with no gene match: 4. CDR3 DNA sequence: TGCGCCAGCAGCTTAGCCGGGACAGGGGGTGGCTACACCTTC. Encoded protein: CASSLAGTGGGYTF.

V is TRBV7-9 and J is TRBJ1-2; 10 bases line up with TRBD1. Germline-derived CDR1 and CDR2 are SEHNR and FQNEAQ (reference sequence). This CDR3 contains 18 residues. Trimming removed 4 bases from V and 1 base from J; junction bases left unmatched: 12. The CDR3, as DNA: TGTGCCAGCAGCTACACCGGATCCCGGGACAGGGGTAACTATGGCTACACCTTC. Translation: CASSYTGSRDRGNYGYTF.

This sequence joins TRBV4-2 and TRBJ2-3, with a weak D call TRBD2 (5 bases). V was pared by 4 bases and J by 2 bases, with 25 bases between. The CDR3 spans 19 residues. Germline CDR1 reads LGHNA; CDR2 reads YNFKEQ. The CDR3 loop reads CASSLFDEEVRLFTDTQYF. CDR3 in DNA: TGTGCCAGCAGCCTATTCGATGAGGAGGTCAGACTCTTCACAGATACGCAGTATTTT.

This clone appeared once. The chain has TRBV6-1 and TRBJ2-5; a weak D match, TRBD2 (5 bases). The germline V gene has CDR1 MNHNS and CDR2 SASEGT. This CDR3 comprises 14 residues. V was pared by 8 bases and J by 4 bases, with 17 bases between. CDR3 sequence reads: CASGITREPETQYF. In DNA, the CDR3 is TGTGCCAGCGGAATAACTAGGGAGCCAGAGACCCAGTACTTC.

The rearrangement uses TRBV5-4 and TRBJ1-6, with a weak D call TRBD1 (5 bases). Germline V gives CDR1 SGHNT, CDR2 YYREEE (reference sequence). The CDR3 has 14 residues. Trimming shortened V by 4 bases and J by 9 bases, and 14 bases separated the two germline ends. The DNA of the CDR3 is TGTGCCAGCAGCACCCGGGGGATGAGTTCACCCCTCCACTTT. Amino acids: CASSTRGMSSPLHF.

The chain couples TRBV5-1 to TRBJ2-7; TRBD1 aligns across 11 bases. Trimming took 0 bases from V and 0 from J; bases not matched to a gene: 2. This CDR3 region has 16 residues. Germline V gives CDR1 SGHRS, CDR2 YFSETQ. The CDR3 sequence: CASSLAGQGVSYEQYF. The CDR3 region has the DNA TGCGCCAGCAGCTTGGCGGGACAGGGGGTCTCCTACGAGCAGTACTTC.

The chain links TRBV19 to TRBJ2-3, with a tentative D call TRBD1 (5 bases). V lost 1 base and J lost 0, with 8 bases in between. Germline V CDR1 and CDR2: LNHDA, SQIVND (reference sequence). The CDR3 covers 15 residues. For the CDR3, the DNA is TGTGCCAGTAGTATAGGGGGCCTTAGCACAGATACGCAGTATTTT. As protein: CASSIGGLSTDTQYF.

The genes are TRBV28 and TRBJ1-1, with a tentative D call TRBD1 (6 bases). The CDR3 has 16 amino acids. Trimming removed 3 bases at V and 1 base at J, with 15 bases between. The germline V gene encodes CDR1 MDHEN and CDR2 SYDVKM. CDR3 bases: TGTGCCAGCAGTTTGGTGTCAGGGGCGGGGAACACTGAAGCTTTCTTT. Translating gives CASSLVSGAGNTEAFF.

This clone showed up just a few times. This rearrangement joins TRBV13 to TRBJ2-1, with TRBD2 matching over 13 bases. CDR1 and CDR2 from the germline V gene are PRHDT and FYEKMQ (reference sequence). V was clipped by 2 bases and J by 4 bases; unmatched bases: 8. This CDR3 region has 18 residues. The CDR3 DNA follows: TGTGCCAGCAGCTTAAGACTAGCGGGGGGAACCCCTTACAATGAGCAGTTCTTC. Amino acid sequence: CASSLRLAGGTPYNEQFF. The full variable domain, with the rest looked up from reference TRBV13 and TRBJ2-1, is AAGVIQSPRHLIKEKRETATLKCYPIPRHDTVYWYQQGPGQDPQFLISFYEKMQSDKGSIPDRFSAQQFSDYHSELNMSSLELGDSALYFCASSLRLAGGTPYNEQFFGPGTRLTVL.

Turning to this clone: The sample holds other DNA sequences that translate to the same CDR3. The chain uses TRBV5-1 and TRBJ1-2; 10 positions agree with TRBD1. The CDR3 has 15 amino acids. CDR1 and CDR2 (germline): SGHRS, YFSETQ. J gave up 2 bases and V 0 bases, and 1 base lay outside the gene matches. CDR3 residues: CASSLGQGANYGYTF. CDR3 sequence (DNA): TGCGCCAGCAGCTTGGGACAGGGGGCGAACTATGGCTACACCTTC.

In this sample, this clone turned up once. The chain links TRBV6-6 to TRBJ1-4; 7 bases are a match to TRBD1. The CDR3 totals 15 residues. Germline values: CDR1 MNHNY, CDR2 SVGAGI (reference sequence). Losses at the gene ends were 6 bases for V and 10 bases for J; bases not matched to a gene: 14. CDR3 sequence: CASSTTDRSTGKLFF. In DNA, the CDR3 is TGTGCCAGCAGCACGACGGACAGGTCTACGGGAAAACTGTTTTTT.

This clone was recorded only once. This chain uses TRBV19 with TRBJ1-1, with a weak D call TRBD1 (5 bases). Germline CDR1 reads LNHDA; CDR2 reads SQIVND (reference sequence). With 6 bases removed from V and 8 bases from J, the gap between germline ends came to 10 bases. The CDR3 runs 11 residues. The CDR3 nucleotides are TGTGCCAGTAGCAACAGGAAAGAAGCTTTCTTT. Its protein product is CASSNRKEAFF. The entire variable domain, with the rest obtained from reference TRBV19 and TRBJ1-1, is as follows: DGGITQSPKYLFRKEGQNVTLSCEQNLNHDAMYWYRQDPGQGLRLIYYSQIVNDFQKGDIAEGYSVSREKKESFPLTVTSAQKNPTAFYLCASSNRKEAFFGQGTRLTVV.

This clone came up a few times. The V call is TRBV2, the J call TRBJ1-1; D remains unclear. The CDR3 has 13 residues. Germline V gene sequence: CDR1 SNHLY, CDR2 FYNNEI. V was clipped by 7 bases and J by 1 base, with 10 bases between them. The CDR3 is CASTSDWNTEAFF. In nucleotides, the CDR3 is TGTGCCAGCACCTCAGACTGGAACACTGAAGCTTTCTTT.

The chain carries TRBV11-3 and TRBJ2-1; maybe TRBD2 (5 bases). CDR3 length equals 13 residues. Germline CDR1 reads SGHNT; CDR2 reads YENEEA. V lost 8 bases and J lost 10, with 18 bases in between. The CDR3 sequence: CASSLLAGREQFF. The CDR3 DNA reads TGTGCCAGCTCTCTGCTAGCTGGTCGAGAGCAGTTCTTC.

This rearrangement joins TRBV6-4 to TRBJ1-3; 7 nucleotides line up with TRBD1. This CDR3 is built from 18 residues. The V and J ends lost 5 bases and 0 bases, in that order; junction bases with no gene match: 13. CDR1 is MRHNA and CDR2 is SNTAGT in the germline V gene. The CDR3 loop is CASSTRQGTFDSGNTIYF. Written as DNA, the CDR3 is TGTGCCAGCAGTACCCGACAGGGAACCTTCGACTCTGGAAACACCATATATTTT.

This chain connects TRBV28 to TRBJ1-2, with a possible D match to TRBD1 (5 bases). CDR3 length equals 14 residues. CDR1 and CDR2 from the germline V gene are MDHEN and SYDVKM. V lost 6 bases to trimming and J lost 4 bases, with 15 bases between them. The CDR3 nucleotides read TGTGCCAGCAGCCGCCCAGGGCGCGGCTATGGCTACACCTTC. Encoded protein: CASSRPGRGYGYTF.

This chain links TRBV9 with TRBJ2-3, with D tentatively TRBD2 (6 bases). V was trimmed by 0 bases and J by 2 bases, leaving 13 bases between them. The CDR3 sequence is 16 residues long. CDR1 is SGDLS and CDR2 is YYNGEE in the germline V gene. The CDR3 bases are TGTGCCAGCAGCGTAGCTGTGAGCGGGTCCACAGATACGCAGTATTTT. This translates into CASSVAVSGSTDTQYF.

V is TRBV2 and J is TRBJ2-5; 9 bases match TRBD1. CDR1 is SNHLY, CDR2 FYNNEI, per germline. The CDR3 totals 13 residues. With V trimmed by 8 bases and J by 5 bases, 6 bases remained unmatched. The CDR3 loop reads CASYPGQGETQYF. The DNA of the CDR3 is TGTGCCAGCTACCCGGGACAGGGCGAGACCCAGTACTTC.

This rearrangement joins TRBV7-2 to TRBJ2-7; TRBD2 aligns across 11 bases. Germline V lookup: CDR1 SGHTA, CDR2 FQGNSA. V lost 2 bases and J lost 0; bases outside the gene matches: 3. The CDR3 runs to 16 residues. The CDR3 here is CASSLHSGGASYEQYF. DNA for the CDR3: TGTGCCAGCAGCTTACATAGCGGGGGGGCCTCCTACGAGCAGTACTTC. Drawing the rest from reference TRBV7-2 and TRBJ2-7, the complete variable domain is GAGVSQSPSNKVTEKGKDVELRCDPISGHTALYWYRQSLGQGLEFLIYFQGNSAPDKSGLPSDRFSAERTGGSVSTLTIQRTQQEDSAVYLCASSLHSGGASYEQYFGPGTRLTVT.